This passage covers 18 T cell receptor beta chains from one sample sequenced in a study of cytomegalovirus exposure and HLA in healthy donors. Primers for the PCR totalled 60 Vbeta and 13 Jbeta. TCRdb's copy holds only in-frame clones and misses some; the assay was immunoSEQ multiplex PCR. This table holds 150,000 or so clones, approximately 82% found once. Sequenced material: PBMCs. The receptor set was obtained from a man younger than 35 in good health and CMV-seropositive.

The chain joins TRBV6-5 to TRBJ2-5; tentatively, D is TRBD1 (5 bases). Trimming stripped 2 bases from V and 7 bases from J, with 11 bases between. Germline V gene data show CDR1 as MNHEY and CDR2 as SVGAGI. CDR3 length: 13 amino acids. The CDR3 sequence: CASSYERGRTQYF. The CDR3 nucleotides read TGTGCCAGCAGTTACGAAAGGGGCCGGACCCAGTACTTC.

Written as DNA, the CDR3 is TGTGCCAGCTCACTCTCCGGGACAGGGGCCTACGAGCAGTACTTC. Protein product: CASSLSGTGAYEQYF. The genes are TRBV18 and TRBJ2-7; 10 bases align to TRBD1. V gave up 4 bases and J gave up 2 bases; unmatched junction bases: 5. The CDR3 totals 15 residues. CDR1 KGHSH and CDR2 LQKENI come from the germline V gene. The entire variable domain, with the rest obtained from reference TRBV18 and TRBJ2-7, is as follows: NAGVMQNPRHLVRRRGQEARLRCSPMKGHSHVYWYRQLPEEGLKFMVYLQKENIIDESGMPKERFSAEFPKEGPSILRIQQVVRGDSAAYFCASSLSGTGAYEQYFGPGTRLTVT.

This rearrangement joins TRBV19 to TRBJ1-5; 9 positions agree with TRBD1. The germline gives CDR1 LNHDA, CDR2 SQIVND (reference sequence). The trim removed 7 bases at V and 2 bases at J, leaving 9 bases unmatched. The CDR3 has 16 amino acids. The CDR3 here is CASTPGTGTGNQPQHF. The CDR3 bases are TGTGCCAGTACCCCGGGGACAGGGACCGGCAATCAGCCCCAGCATTTT.

CDR3 residues: CASSGSSYNEQFF. The DNA of the CDR3 is TGTGCCAGCAGTGGGAGCTCCTACAATGAGCAGTTCTTC. The chain recombines TRBV25-1 with TRBJ2-1; D gene uncertain. This CDR3 region has 13 residues. Germline V gives CDR1 MGHDK, CDR2 SYGVNS. V was cut by 4 bases and J by 0 bases, with 4 bases left in between. The full variable domain, with the rest looked up from reference TRBV25-1 and TRBJ2-1, is EADIYQTPRYLVIGTGKKITLECSQTMGHDKMYWYQQDPGMELHLIHYSYGVNSTEKGDLSSESTVSRIRTEHFPLTLESARPSHTSQYLCASSGSSYNEQFFGPGTRLTVL.

This chain links TRBV6-6 with TRBJ2-3; TRBD1 aligns across 8 bases. Per the germline V gene, CDR1 is MNHNY and CDR2 is SVGAGI (reference sequence). J gave up 3 bases and V 6 bases, and 8 bases lay outside the gene matches. This CDR3 comprises 15 residues. CDR3 in amino acids: CASSLRGQVTDTQYF. As DNA, the CDR3 is TGTGCCAGCAGCCTCCGGGGACAGGTAACAGATACGCAGTATTTT.

The chain is built from TRBV11-2 and TRBJ2-3, with D perhaps matching TRBD2 (7 bases). The CDR3 runs to 16 residues. With 0 bases removed from V and 6 bases from J, the gap between germline ends came to 16 bases. Per germline, CDR1 SGHAT and CDR2 FQNNGV. CDR3: CASSLDLPGGRDTQYF. CDR3 in DNA: TGTGCCAGCAGCTTAGATTTACCGGGGGGCCGGGATACGCAGTATTTT.

About this clone: Germline and junction disagree at one end, which may indicate a read error. This chain uses TRBV7-9 with TRBJ1-1; TRBD1 aligns across 8 bases. The germline gives CDR1 SEHNR, CDR2 FQNEAQ (reference sequence). This CDR3 is 12 amino acids long. For the CDR3, the DNA is TGTTCCAGCAGCTTGGGGACAGGTGAAGCTTTCTTT. It translates to CSSSLGTGEAFF. Combining the CDR3 with reference TRBV7-9 and TRBJ1-1 gives the whole variable domain DTGVSQNPRHKITKRGQNVTFRCDPISEHNRLYWYRQTLGQGPEFLTYFQNEAQLEKSRLLSDRFSAERPKGSFSTLEIQRTEQGDSAMYLCSSSLGTGEAFFGQGTRLTVV.

V gene TRBV27 combines with J gene TRBJ2-7, with D possibly matching TRBD1 (6 bases). This CDR3 is built from 12 residues. Trimming took off 3 bases at V and 7 bases at J, with 10 bases between the two ends. The germline CDR1 and CDR2 sequences are MNHEY and SMNVEV (reference sequence). The CDR3 DNA reads as TGTGCCAGCAGTTTCAGGGGCCGGGAGCAGTACTTC. It codes for CASSFRGREQYF.

DNA of the CDR3: TGTGCCTGGAGTCCTCGGACAGACCGTTACAATGAGCAGTTCTTC. Amino acid sequence: CAWSPRTDRYNEQFF. The chain combines TRBV30 with TRBJ2-1, with a tentative D call TRBD1 (6 bases). This CDR3 is built from 15 residues. V lost 2 bases and J lost 4, with 15 bases in between. The germline V gene encodes CDR1 GTSNPN and CDR2 SVGIG (reference sequence).

This clone showed up just once. The chain has TRBV2 and TRBJ1-5; 7 bases agree with TRBD1. The CDR3 consists of 14 residues. J lost 5 bases, V lost 8 bases, and 9 bases had no gene match. Per germline, CDR1 SNHLY and CDR2 FYNNEI. CDR3 bases: TGTGCCAGCTCCGGGACAGATGGATATCAGCCCCAGCATTTT. Translation: CASSGTDGYQPQHF.

This chain connects TRBV28 to TRBJ2-7; D is unresolved. Per germline, CDR1 MDHEN and CDR2 SYDVKM. V shed 8 bases and J shed 2 bases, with 13 bases lying between them. The CDR3 sequence is 13 residues long. The CDR3 region is CASESVVTYEQYF. In nucleotides, the CDR3 is TGTGCCAGCGAGTCGGTCGTCACCTACGAGCAGTACTTC.

V usage is TRBV6-5 and J usage is TRBJ2-3; D uncertain. V was cut by 0 bases and J by 4 bases, with 5 bases left in between. The CDR3 sequence is 13 residues long. Per germline, CDR1 MNHEY and CDR2 SVGAGI. The CDR3 loop reads CASSYSPSDTQYF. The CDR3 nucleotides read TGTGCCAGCAGTTACTCTCCCTCAGATACGCAGTATTTT.

This chain uses TRBV6-1 with TRBJ2-2; 13 bases are a match to TRBD2. The CDR3 runs 16 residues. V was clipped by 4 bases and J by 6 bases; unmatched bases: 5. Germline assignment: CDR1 MNHNS and CDR2 SASEGT. For the CDR3, the DNA is TGTGCCAGCAGTGGCGGACTAGCGGGAGTTCCCGGGGAGCTGTTTTTT. Translated, it gives CASSGGLAGVPGELFF.

This chain connects TRBV28 to TRBJ2-7; no reliable D call. The CDR3 consists of 15 residues. V was cut by 10 bases and J by 7 bases, with 26 bases left in between. In germline, CDR1 is MDHEN, CDR2 SYDVKM. In nucleotides, the CDR3 is TGTGCCACCAATCCTCGGATAATCCTCGCTAGGGAGCAGTACTTC. This encodes CATNPRIILAREQYF.

CDR3 residues: CASREHGDEKLFF. In DNA, the CDR3 is TGTGCCAGCAGGGAACACGGAGATGAAAAACTGTTTTTT. The rearrangement joins TRBV6-5 to TRBJ1-4; D remains unclear. This CDR3 region has 13 residues. Germline V gene sequence: CDR1 MNHEY, CDR2 SVGAGI. The germline V and J ends were trimmed by 6 bases and 6 bases, with 11 bases remaining between them.

The V gene is TRBV18, the J gene TRBJ2-1; 8 bases are shared with TRBD1. The J segment lost 10 bases and the V segment lost 1 base, leaving 6 bases of the junction unmatched. Looked up from germline, CDR1 is KGHSH and CDR2 is LQKENI. The CDR3 covers 14 residues. The CDR3 DNA follows: TGTGCCAGCTCACCACGTCAGGGGGCGGGGGAGCAGTTCTTC. This translates into CASSPRQGAGEQFF.

The chain combines TRBV27 with TRBJ2-7; 10 bases match TRBD2. V was clipped by 0 bases and J by 2 bases; unmatched bases: 19. The V gene's germline CDR1 is MNHEY and CDR2 SMNVEV (reference sequence). The CDR3 extends over 21 amino acids. The CDR3 loop is CASSLSGLAGDHRTNPYEQYF. The CDR3 region has the DNA TGTGCCAGCAGTTTATCGGGGCTAGCGGGAGATCATCGGACCAACCCCTACGAGCAGTACTTC.

The DNA of the CDR3 is TGTGCCAGCTCTGCTTCTCGGGACAGAACCCTCAATCAGCCCCAGCATTTT. This sequence encodes CASSASRDRTLNQPQHF. The rearrangement links TRBV18 to TRBJ1-5, with 7 bases lining up with TRBD1. CDR3 length: 17 residues. In germline, CDR1 is KGHSH, CDR2 LQKENI. The V gene end was trimmed by 6 bases and the J gene end by 3 bases; junction bases not matched to a gene: 14.